These T cell receptor beta chains were read from a single sample in a study of blood T cell repertoires in COVID-19. TCRdb's copy holds only in-frame clones and misses some; the assay was immunoSEQ multiplex PCR. The repertoire holds 220,000 or so clones, around 83% seen once, with 7.5% to 9.5% in the top ten. Sequences were obtained from peripheral blood. The origin of the receptors is a woman older than 75 with COVID-19, enrolled during active disease. CDR3s include the opening cysteine and the closing phenylalanine or tryptophan. D genes are given only for firm matches. For some rows the clone size is stated as once, few or many, or as a class when expanded; others skip it.

D: TRBD2; size: -; V: TRBV10-3; length: 16; J: TRBJ2-5; CDR3: CAISLTSGGSQETQYF; DNA: TGTGCCATCAGCTTGACTAGCGGGGGTTCCCAAGAGACCCAGTACTTC
D: -; size: few; V: TRBV18; length: 12; J: TRBJ1-4; CDR3: CASVPGGEKLFF; DNA: TGTGCCAGCGTCCCCGGTGGTGAAAAACTGTTTTTT
D: -; size: -; V: TRBV7-2; length: 16; J: TRBJ2-3; CDR3: CASSLTASAPADTQYF; DNA: TGTGCCAGCAGCCTGACAGCTAGCGCCCCCGCGGATACGCAGTATTTT
D: TRBD2; size: -; V: TRBV5-1; length: 14; J: TRBJ2-1; CDR3: CASSASTSFDEQFF; DNA: TGCGCCAGCAGCGCCTCGACTAGCTTCGATGAGCAGTTCTTC
D: -; size: -; V: TRBV6-5; length: 14; J: TRBJ2-2; CDR3: CASSYQANTGELFF; DNA: TGTGCCAGCAGTTACCAGGCGAACACCGGGGAGCTGTTTTTT
D: TRBD1; size: -; V: TRBV30; length: 14; J: TRBJ2-7; CDR3: CAWSVSQGAREQYF; DNA: TGTGCCTGGAGTGTAAGTCAGGGGGCGCGGGAGCAGTACTTC
D: TRBD2; size: -; V: TRBV4-1; length: 17; J: TRBJ2-1; CDR3: CASSQDPLSGVYNEQFF; DNA: TGCGCCAGCAGCCAAGATCCCTTGAGCGGGGTTTACAATGAGCAGTTCTTC
D: -; size: -; V: TRBV6-6; length: 16; J: TRBJ2-2; CDR3: CASSYSNNPGTGELFF; DNA: TGTGCCAGCAGTTACTCGAATAATCCGGGGACCGGGGAGCTGTTTTTT
D: TRBD1; size: -; V: TRBV18; length: 13; J: TRBJ1-2; CDR3: CASSQGTANGYTF; DNA: TGTGCCAGCTCACAGGGGACAGCAAATGGCTACACCTTC
D: TRBD1; size: -; V: TRBV6-5; length: 12; J: TRBJ1-2; CDR3: CASTKTGAGYTF; DNA: TGTGCCAGCACCAAGACAGGGGCTGGCTACACCTTC
D: TRBD1; size: -; V: TRBV19; length: 15; J: TRBJ1-2; CDR3: CASSVGQGLGYGYTF; DNA: TGTGCCAGTAGTGTCGGACAGGGCCTTGGCTATGGCTACACCTTC
D: -; size: few; V: TRBV5-1; length: 16; J: TRBJ2-2; CDR3: CASSHYTTRGTGELFF; DNA: TGCGCCAGCAGCCATTACACGACCCGAGGGACCGGGGAGCTGTTTTTT
D: -; size: -; V: TRBV4-1; length: 14; J: TRBJ1-4; CDR3: CASSPRSPFEKLFF; DNA: TGCGCCAGCAGCCCCCGAAGCCCCTTTGAAAAACTGTTTTTT
D: -; size: -; V: TRBV11-1; length: 14; J: TRBJ2-5; CDR3: CASSLGSLGETQYF; DNA: TGTGCCAGCAGCCTAGGGTCCCTCGGAGAGACCCAGTACTTC
D: -; size: -; V: TRBV18; length: 15; J: TRBJ1-3; CDR3: CASSPLTGNGNTIYF; DNA: TGTGCCAGCTCACCCCTTACAGGGAATGGAAACACCATATATTTT
D: -; size: -; V: TRBV7-2; length: 15; J: TRBJ2-5; CDR3: CASSAQGLWRETQYF; DNA: TGTGCCAGCAGCGCTCAGGGGCTCTGGAGAGAGACCCAGTACTTC
D: TRBD1; size: once; V: TRBV5-4; length: 14; J: TRBJ2-7; CDR3: CASSTGGSSYEQYF; DNA: TGTGCCAGCAGCACAGGGGGAAGCTCCTACGAGCAGTACTTC
D: -; size: -; V: TRBV13; length: 12; J: TRBJ1-1; CDR3: CASSSGGTEAFF; DNA: TGTGCCAGCAGCTCCGGGGGGACTGAAGCTTTCTTT
D: TRBD2; size: -; V: TRBV5-4; length: 14; J: TRBJ2-7; CDR3: CASSGGGIPYEQYF; DNA: TGTGCCAGCAGTGGGGGAGGGATTCCCTACGAGCAGTACTTC
D: -; size: -; V: TRBV7-8; length: 17; J: TRBJ1-4; CDR3: CASSLGTKFTTNEKLFF; DNA: TGTGCCAGCAGCTTGGGGACAAAGTTCACAACTAATGAAAAACTGTTTTTT
D: TRBD1; size: -; V: TRBV6-1; length: 15; J: TRBJ2-7; CDR3: CASSERGQLSYEQYF; DNA: TGTGCCAGCAGTGAAAGGGGACAGCTCTCCTACGAGCAGTACTTC
D: TRBD1; size: -; V: TRBV15; length: 19; J: TRBJ2-3; CDR3: CATSREGQGRKTSTDTQYF; DNA: TGTGCCACCAGCAGAGAAGGACAGGGCCGAAAAACTAGCACAGATACGCAGTATTTT
D: -; size: -; V: TRBV6-6; length: 15; J: TRBJ1-5; CDR3: CASSFEVRSDQPQHF; DNA: TGTGCCAGCAGTTTCGAAGTCAGGTCGGATCAGCCCCAGCATTTT
D: -; size: -; V: TRBV30; length: 14; J: TRBJ1-1; CDR3: CAWSTGSGNTEAFF; DNA: TGTGCCTGGAGCACAGGGTCGGGAAACACTGAAGCTTTCTTT
D: -; size: -; V: TRBV11-2; length: 13; J: TRBJ2-1; CDR3: CASSFSARDEQFF; DNA: TGTGCCAGCAGCTTTTCGGCCAGGGATGAGCAGTTCTTC
D: TRBD1; size: -; V: TRBV10-3; length: 14; J: TRBJ1-2; CDR3: CAIRDRATNYGYTF; DNA: TGTGCCATCAGGGACAGGGCCACTAACTATGGCTACACCTTC
D: TRBD1; size: -; V: TRBV11-2; length: 13; J: TRBJ1-6; CDR3: CASSLDRGSPLHF; DNA: TGTGCCAGCAGCTTGGACAGGGGCTCACCCCTCCACTTT
D: TRBD1; size: -; V: TRBV19; length: 14; J: TRBJ2-7; CDR3: CASKRDRGAYEQYF; DNA: TGTGCCAGTAAACGGGACAGGGGTGCCTACGAGCAGTACTTC
D: TRBD1; size: -; V: TRBV4-1; length: 18; J: TRBJ1-2; CDR3: CASSRNLGQEPRNYGYTF; DNA: TGCGCCAGCAGCCGAAACCTTGGACAGGAACCTCGGAACTATGGCTACACCTTC
D: -; size: few; V: TRBV4-3; length: 19; J: TRBJ2-6; CDR3: CASSQDLVAGGQRANVLTF; DNA: TGCGCCAGCAGCCAAGATCTCGTGGCAGGGGGGCAGAGGGCCAACGTCCTGACTTTC
D: TRBD2; size: once; V: TRBV10-3; length: 14; J: TRBJ2-7; CDR3: CAISLGREVYEQYF; DNA: TGTGCCATCAGCCTGGGGCGGGAGGTCTACGAGCAGTACTTC
D: TRBD2; size: -; V: TRBV6-4; length: 18; J: TRBJ2-3; CDR3: CASSAGTSGREGTDTQYF; DNA: TGTGCCAGCAGTGCCGGGACTAGCGGGAGGGAAGGCACAGATACGCAGTATTTT
D: TRBD1; size: -; V: TRBV6-1; length: 14; J: TRBJ1-2; CDR3: CASSERGQGYGYTF; DNA: TGTGCCAGCAGTGAAAGGGGACAGGGATATGGCTACACCTTC
D: TRBD1; size: medium-sized; V: TRBV4-1; length: 15; J: TRBJ2-5; CDR3: CASSLETGLKGTQYF; DNA: TGCGCCAGCAGCCTAGAGACAGGGTTAAAAGGGACCCAGTACTTC
D: -; size: few; V: TRBV30; length: 12; J: TRBJ1-4; CDR3: CAWSPTVEKLFF; DNA: TGTGCCTGGAGTCCGACAGTGGAAAAACTGTTTTTT
D: TRBD1; size: few; V: TRBV2; length: 15; J: TRBJ1-5; CDR3: CASTRDREGNQPQHF; DNA: TGTGCCAGCACCCGGGACAGGGAGGGCAATCAGCCCCAGCATTTT
D: -; size: -; V: TRBV25-1; length: 14; J: TRBJ2-7; CDR3: CASSRQVNSYEQYF; DNA: TGTGCCAGCAGTAGACAGGTAAACTCCTACGAGCAGTACTTC
D: TRBD1; size: few; V: TRBV19; length: 12; J: TRBJ1-2; CDR3: CATSQGAAGYTF; DNA: TGTGCCACCTCACAGGGGGCGGCTGGCTACACCTTC
D: TRBD2; size: -; V: TRBV27; length: 18; J: TRBJ2-2; CDR3: CASSPQGLAGGHTGELFF; DNA: TGTGCCAGCAGTCCCCAGGGACTAGCGGGGGGTCACACCGGGGAGCTGTTTTTT
D: TRBD1; size: -; V: TRBV30; length: 19; J: TRBJ1-3; CDR3: CAWLPRQGNRGPSGNTIYF; DNA: TGTGCCTGGCTCCCCCGACAGGGAAATAGGGGACCCTCTGGAAACACCATATATTTT
D: TRBD1; size: once; V: TRBV30; length: 12; J: TRBJ2-7; CDR3: CAWDRGGHEQYF; DNA: TGTGCCTGGGACAGGGGAGGCCACGAGCAGTACTTC
D: TRBD1; size: -; V: TRBV27; length: 15; J: TRBJ1-3; CDR3: CASSRTGGRGNTIYF; DNA: TGTGCCAGCAGTCGGACAGGGGGTAGGGGAAACACCATATATTTT
D: TRBD2; size: -; V: TRBV24-1; length: 15; J: TRBJ2-1; CDR3: CATMEGTSVYNEQFF; DNA: TGTGCCACCATGGAGGGGACTAGCGTCTACAATGAGCAGTTCTTC
D: TRBD1; size: -; V: TRBV19; length: 17; J: TRBJ1-4; CDR3: CASDRTGRIGTNEKLFF; DNA: TGTGCCAGTGATCGGACAGGCCGGATCGGTACTAATGAAAAACTGTTTTTT
D: TRBD2; size: -; V: TRBV5-1; length: 14; J: TRBJ2-3; CDR3: CASSLGGSRDTQYF; DNA: TGCGCCAGCAGCTTGGGCGGGAGTAGAGATACGCAGTATTTT
D: -; size: -; V: TRBV5-4; length: 15; J: TRBJ2-3; CDR3: CASSPGGTVSDTQYF; DNA: TGTGCCAGCAGCCCGGGAGGGACAGTCTCAGATACGCAGTATTTT
D: TRBD2; size: -; V: TRBV2; length: 16; J: TRBJ2-1; CDR3: CASSDGVAGGSFEQFF; DNA: TGTGCCAGCAGTGACGGAGTAGCGGGGGGTAGTTTCGAGCAGTTCTTC
D: -; size: -; V: TRBV11-2; length: 15; J: TRBJ1-4; CDR3: CASSLDRVQDEKLFF; DNA: TGTGCCAGCAGCTTAGATCGAGTACAGGATGAAAAACTGTTTTTT
D: -; size: -; V: TRBV5-1; length: 12; J: TRBJ2-5; CDR3: CASKSSGETQYF; DNA: TGCGCCAGCAAGTCCAGCGGGGAGACCCAGTACTTC
D: -; size: -; V: TRBV7-2; length: 15; J: TRBJ2-7; CDR3: CASSSGLLGEREQYF; DNA: TGTGCCAGCAGCTCGGGACTTCTAGGGGAGCGGGAGCAGTACTTC